A single sample is the source of the 13 T cell receptor beta chains below, sequenced in a study of blood T cell repertoires in COVID-19. The repertoire was sequenced with immunoSEQ multiplex PCR; TCRdb's copy has only in-frame clones and lacks some. The sample gives 95,000 to 150,000 clones, 84% of which show up once; roughly 4% is in the top ten. Input material: PBMCs or T cells enriched from blood (not recorded which). Source of these receptors: a woman younger than 45 who had recovered from COVID-19.

This clone was counted between two and nine times. V is TRBV28 and J is TRBJ1-2; 9 positions agree with TRBD1. Trimming removed 5 bases from V and 4 bases from J; junction bases left unmatched: 8. The CDR3 extends over 15 amino acids. Per germline, CDR1 MDHEN and CDR2 SYDVKM. As DNA, the CDR3 is TGTGCCAGCAGTCCCACAGGGGGCGGTCCCTATGGCTACACCTTC. This sequence encodes CASSPTGGGPYGYTF.

The chain combines TRBV4-3 with TRBJ2-3; 14 bases line up with TRBD2. CDR1 is LGHNA and CDR2 is YSLEER in the germline V gene. V was clipped by 1 base and J by 4 bases; unmatched bases: 1. The length of the CDR3 is 16 residues. The CDR3 spells CASSQVTSGRADTQYF. As DNA, the CDR3 is TGCGCCAGCAGCCAAGTGACTAGCGGGAGGGCAGATACGCAGTATTTT.

The chain links TRBV7-2 to TRBJ1-1, with TRBD1 as a possible D gene (5 bases). This CDR3 spans 16 amino acids. V was trimmed by 3 bases and J by 0 bases, leaving 14 bases between them. Germline values: CDR1 SGHTA, CDR2 FQGNSA. CDR3 sequence (DNA): TGTGCCAGCAGCTTGAGGGCGGGACGGATGAACACTGAAGCTTTCTTT. It specifies CASSLRAGRMNTEAFF.

This clone was seen ten or more times. The same CDR3 is also encoded by other DNA sequences in this sample. The chain combines TRBV6-4 with TRBJ2-1, with 12 positions matching TRBD2. Per germline, CDR1 MRHNA and CDR2 SNTAGT. J lost 6 bases, V lost 0 bases, and 0 bases had no gene match. CDR3 length equals 15 residues. CDR3 sequence: CASSDSTSGSNEQFF. CDR3 in DNA: TGTGCCAGCAGTGACTCGACTAGCGGGAGCAATGAGCAGTTCTTC.

The V gene is TRBV3-1 (or the pseudogene TRBV3-2), the J gene TRBJ2-5; D uncertain. Germline CDR1 is LGHDT and CDR2 is YNNKEL (reference sequence). The CDR3 totals 14 residues. V lost 1 base, J lost 5 bases, and 11 bases lay in between. CDR3 sequence: CASSQVENSETQYF. The CDR3 DNA reads TGTGCCAGCAGCCAAGTAGAAAACAGTGAGACCCAGTACTTC.

This clone was picked up one time. V gene TRBV9 combines with J gene TRBJ1-1; TRBD1 agrees at 7 bases. The CDR3 has 15 residues. Trimming at V came to 1 base and at J to 5 bases, leaving 8 bases not matched to a gene. The germline CDR1 and CDR2 sequences are SGDLS and YYNGEE. CDR3 sequence: CASSVTGQVGTEAFF. CDR3 DNA: TGTGCCAGCAGCGTAACCGGACAGGTGGGGACTGAAGCTTTCTTT.

The chain carries TRBV18 and TRBJ2-7, with 9 bases aligning to TRBD1. The CDR3 totals 16 residues. Trimming removed 1 base from V and 2 bases from J; junction bases left unmatched: 6. Looked up from germline, CDR1 is KGHSH and CDR2 is LQKENI. CDR3 in amino acids: CASSPRSGQGTYEQYF. The CDR3 DNA reads as TGTGCCAGCTCACCACGGTCGGGACAGGGTACCTACGAGCAGTACTTC.

This clone has more than one count but fewer than ten. The chain uses TRBV12-3 or TRBV12-4 and TRBJ1-1; 7 bases are a match to TRBD1. The CDR3 consists of 12 residues. V shed 5 bases, J shed 11 bases, and the junction held 8 bases outside the gene matches. CDR3 in DNA: TGTGCCAGCAGTCTTGGAGGGGGCATGGCTTTCTTT. Residues: CASSLGGGMAFF.

The chain joins TRBV19 to TRBJ2-7; 11 nucleotides agree with TRBD1. This CDR3 has 14 residues. Germline loops: CDR1 LNHDA, CDR2 SQIVND (reference sequence). Losses at the gene ends were 4 bases for V and 5 bases for J; bases not matched to a gene: 4. CDR3 nucleotides: TGTGCCAGTAGTACGGGACAGGGGGGCCACGAGCAGTACTTC. Protein sequence: CASSTGQGGHEQYF.

The chain has TRBV18 and TRBJ1-6; TRBD1 agrees at 9 bases. The CDR3 contains 15 residues. Germline lookup yields CDR1 KGHSH and CDR2 LQKENI. The V segment lost 4 bases and the J segment 7 bases; nucleotides outside the gene matches: 5. In DNA, the CDR3 is TGTGCCAGCTCACAGGAACAGGGGGCCAATTCACCCCTCCACTTT. Translated: CASSQEQGANSPLHF.

The chain has TRBV28 and TRBJ1-1; a weak D match, TRBD1 (5 bases). V lost 3 bases and J 1 base, leaving 9 bases between the germline ends. CDR3 length: 14 amino acids. Germline V gives CDR1 MDHEN, CDR2 SYDVKM. The CDR3: CASSLAGQNTEAFF. CDR3 nucleotides: TGTGCCAGCAGTTTGGCAGGGCAGAACACTGAAGCTTTCTTT.

CDR3 DNA: TGTGCCAGCAGCTTGGAGCCGGGTGGTCAGCCCCAGCATTTT. Translated, it gives CASSLEPGGQPQHF. The chain carries TRBV5-6 and TRBJ1-5; the D is unclear. There are 14 residues in the CDR3. The germline gives CDR1 SGHDT, CDR2 YYEEEE. Trimming took 0 bases from V and 6 from J, leaving 10 bases between them.

The V and J genes are TRBV18 and TRBJ2-3; TRBD2 matches at 8 bases. The V segment lost 6 bases and the J segment 2 bases; nucleotides outside the gene matches: 13. Germline-derived CDR1 and CDR2 are KGHSH and LQKENI. This CDR3 is built from 17 residues. CDR3: CASSRARLALDTDTQYF. The CDR3 DNA reads as TGTGCCAGCTCCCGCGCTAGACTAGCGCTTGACACAGATACGCAGTATTTT.